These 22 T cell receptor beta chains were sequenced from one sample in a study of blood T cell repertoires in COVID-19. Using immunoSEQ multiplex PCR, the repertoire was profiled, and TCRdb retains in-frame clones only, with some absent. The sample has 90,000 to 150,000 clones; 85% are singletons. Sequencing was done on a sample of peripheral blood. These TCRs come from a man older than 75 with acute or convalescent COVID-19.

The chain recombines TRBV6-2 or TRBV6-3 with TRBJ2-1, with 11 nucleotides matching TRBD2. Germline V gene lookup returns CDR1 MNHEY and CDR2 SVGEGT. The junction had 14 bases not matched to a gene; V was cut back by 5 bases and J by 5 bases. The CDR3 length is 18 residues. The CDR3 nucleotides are TGTGCCAGCAGTAACGCCGGGACTAGCGGACCACTTAACAATGAGCAGTTCTTC. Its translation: CASSNAGTSGPLNNEQFF.

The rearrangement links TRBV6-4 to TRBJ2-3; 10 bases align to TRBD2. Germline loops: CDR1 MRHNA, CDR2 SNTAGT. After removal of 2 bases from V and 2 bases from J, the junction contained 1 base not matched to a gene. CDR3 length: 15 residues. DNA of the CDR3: TGTGCCAGCAGTGACAGCGGGGGGGCCACAGATACGCAGTATTTT. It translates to CASSDSGGATDTQYF.

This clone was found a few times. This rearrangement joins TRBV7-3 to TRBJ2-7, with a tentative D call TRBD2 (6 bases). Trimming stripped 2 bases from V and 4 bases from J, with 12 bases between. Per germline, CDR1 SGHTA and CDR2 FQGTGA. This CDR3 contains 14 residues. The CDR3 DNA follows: TGTGCCAGCAGCTTAGGGTCGGGAGAATACGAGCAGTACTTC. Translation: CASSLGSGEYEQYF.

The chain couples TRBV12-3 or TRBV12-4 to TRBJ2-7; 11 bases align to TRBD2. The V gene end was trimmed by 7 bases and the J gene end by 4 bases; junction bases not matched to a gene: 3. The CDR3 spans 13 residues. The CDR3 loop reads CASKLAGGYEQYF. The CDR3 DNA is TGTGCCAGCAAGCTAGCGGGAGGATACGAGCAGTACTTC.

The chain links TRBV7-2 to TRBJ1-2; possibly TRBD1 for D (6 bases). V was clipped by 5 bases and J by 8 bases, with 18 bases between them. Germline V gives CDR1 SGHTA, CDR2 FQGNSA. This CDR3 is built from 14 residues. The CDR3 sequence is CASSPTQGKYGYTF. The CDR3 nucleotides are TGTGCCAGCAGCCCTACACAGGGAAAGTACGGCTACACCTTC.

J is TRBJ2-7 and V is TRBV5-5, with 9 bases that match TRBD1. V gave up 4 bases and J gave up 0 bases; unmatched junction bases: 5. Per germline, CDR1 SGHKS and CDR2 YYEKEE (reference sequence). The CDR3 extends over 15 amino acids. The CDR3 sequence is CASSPTGGSSYEQYF. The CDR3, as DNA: TGTGCCAGCAGCCCGACAGGGGGTAGCTCCTACGAGCAGTACTTC.

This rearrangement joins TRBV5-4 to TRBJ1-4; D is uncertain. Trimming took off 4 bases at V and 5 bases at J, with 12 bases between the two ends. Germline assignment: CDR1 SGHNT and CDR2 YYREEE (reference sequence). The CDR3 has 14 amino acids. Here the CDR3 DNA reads TGTGCCAGCAGCGTCGACTTGATCAATGAAAAACTGTTTTTT. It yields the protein CASSVDLINEKLFF. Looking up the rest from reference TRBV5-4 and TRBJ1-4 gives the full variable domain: ETGVTQSPTHLIKTRGQQVTLRCSSQSGHNTVSWYQQALGQGPQFIFQYYREEENGRGNFPPRFSGLQFPNYSSELNVNALELDDSALYLCASSVDLINEKLFFGSGTQLSVL.

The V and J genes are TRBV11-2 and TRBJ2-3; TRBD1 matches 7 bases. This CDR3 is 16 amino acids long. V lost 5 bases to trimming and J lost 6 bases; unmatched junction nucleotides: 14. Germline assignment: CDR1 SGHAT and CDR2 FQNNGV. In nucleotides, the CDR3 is TGTGCCAGCAGCAGGGGGCGGGCAGTCAGGACGGATACGCAGTATTTT. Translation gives CASSRGRAVRTDTQYF.

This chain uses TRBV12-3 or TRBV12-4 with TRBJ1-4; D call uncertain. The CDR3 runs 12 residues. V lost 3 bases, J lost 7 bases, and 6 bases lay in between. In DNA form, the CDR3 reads TGTGCCAGCAGTTTTTTCGGTGAAAAACTGTTTTTT. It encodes CASSFFGEKLFF.

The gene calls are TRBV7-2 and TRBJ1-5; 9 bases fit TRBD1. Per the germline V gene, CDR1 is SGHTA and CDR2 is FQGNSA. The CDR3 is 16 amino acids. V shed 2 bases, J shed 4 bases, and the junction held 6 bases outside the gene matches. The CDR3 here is CASSLLRTGANQPQHF. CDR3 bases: TGTGCCAGCAGCTTACTTAGGACAGGGGCAAATCAGCCCCAGCATTTT. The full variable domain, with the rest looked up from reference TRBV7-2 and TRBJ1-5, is GAGVSQSPSNKVTEKGKDVELRCDPISGHTALYWYRQSLGQGLEFLIYFQGNSAPDKSGLPSDRFSAERTGGSVSTLTIQRTQQEDSAVYLCASSLLRTGANQPQHFGDGTRLSIL.

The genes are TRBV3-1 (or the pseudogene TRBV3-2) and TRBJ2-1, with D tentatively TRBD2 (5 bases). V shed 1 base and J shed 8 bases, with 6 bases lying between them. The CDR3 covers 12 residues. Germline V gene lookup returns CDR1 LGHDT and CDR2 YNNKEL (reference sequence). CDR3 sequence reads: CASSQVEDEQFF. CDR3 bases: TGTGCCAGCAGCCAAGTGGAGGATGAGCAGTTCTTC.

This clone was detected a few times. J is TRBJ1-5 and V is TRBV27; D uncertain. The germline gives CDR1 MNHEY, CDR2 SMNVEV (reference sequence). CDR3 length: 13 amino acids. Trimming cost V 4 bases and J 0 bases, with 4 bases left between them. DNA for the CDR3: TGTGCCAGCAGTTCGGGTAGCAATCAGCCCCAGCATTTT. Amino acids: CASSSGSNQPQHF.

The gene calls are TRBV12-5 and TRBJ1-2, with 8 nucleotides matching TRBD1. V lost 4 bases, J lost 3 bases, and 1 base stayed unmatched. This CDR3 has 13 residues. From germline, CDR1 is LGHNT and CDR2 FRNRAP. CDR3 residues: CASGSTGDYGYTF. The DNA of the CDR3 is TGTGCTAGTGGTTCGACAGGGGACTATGGCTACACCTTC.

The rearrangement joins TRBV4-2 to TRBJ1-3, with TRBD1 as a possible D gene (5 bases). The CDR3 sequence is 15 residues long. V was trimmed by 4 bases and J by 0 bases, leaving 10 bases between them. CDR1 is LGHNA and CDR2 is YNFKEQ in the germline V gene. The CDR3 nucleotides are TGTGCCAGCAGCCCAGCGGGGGACTCTGGAAACACCATATATTTT. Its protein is CASSPAGDSGNTIYF.

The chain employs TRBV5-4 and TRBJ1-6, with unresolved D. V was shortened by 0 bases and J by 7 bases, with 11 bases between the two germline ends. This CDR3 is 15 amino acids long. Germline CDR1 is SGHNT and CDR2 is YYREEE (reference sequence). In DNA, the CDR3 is TGTGCCAGCAGCTTGGAGGGAGTACCAAATTCACCCCTCCACTTT. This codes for CASSLEGVPNSPLHF.

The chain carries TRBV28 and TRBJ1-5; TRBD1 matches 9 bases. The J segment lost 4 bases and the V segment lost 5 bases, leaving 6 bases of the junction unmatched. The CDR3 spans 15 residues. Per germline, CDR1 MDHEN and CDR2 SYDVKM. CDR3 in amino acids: CASSPLTGGNQPQHF. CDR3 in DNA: TGTGCCAGCAGTCCGTTGACAGGGGGTAATCAGCCCCAGCATTTT.

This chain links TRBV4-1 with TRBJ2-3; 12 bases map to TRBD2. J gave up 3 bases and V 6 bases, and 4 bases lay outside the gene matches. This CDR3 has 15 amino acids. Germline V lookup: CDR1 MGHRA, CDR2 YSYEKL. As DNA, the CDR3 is TGCGCCAGCAGTCACGGACTAGCGGGAACAGATACGCAGTATTTT. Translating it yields CASSHGLAGTDTQYF.

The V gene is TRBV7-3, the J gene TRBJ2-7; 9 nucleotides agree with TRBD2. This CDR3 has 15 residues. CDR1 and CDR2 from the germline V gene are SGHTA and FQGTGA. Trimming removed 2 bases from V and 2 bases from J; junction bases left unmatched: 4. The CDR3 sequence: CASSLVSGGTYEQYF. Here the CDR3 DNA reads TGTGCCAGCAGCTTAGTGAGCGGGGGGACCTACGAGCAGTACTTC. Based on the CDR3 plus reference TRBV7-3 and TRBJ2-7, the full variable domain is GAGVSQTPSNKVTEKGKYVELRCDPISGHTALYWYRQSLGQGPEFLIYFQGTGAADDSGLPNDRFFAVRPEGSVSTLKIQRTERGDSAVYLCASSLVSGGTYEQYFGPGTRLTVT.

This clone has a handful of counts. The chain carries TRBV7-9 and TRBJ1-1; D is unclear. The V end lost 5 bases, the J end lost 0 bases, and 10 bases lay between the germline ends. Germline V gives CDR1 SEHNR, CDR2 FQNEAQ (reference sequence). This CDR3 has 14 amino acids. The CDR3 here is CASSAQAMNTEAFF. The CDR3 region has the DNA TGTGCCAGCAGCGCCCAGGCTATGAACACTGAAGCTTTCTTT.

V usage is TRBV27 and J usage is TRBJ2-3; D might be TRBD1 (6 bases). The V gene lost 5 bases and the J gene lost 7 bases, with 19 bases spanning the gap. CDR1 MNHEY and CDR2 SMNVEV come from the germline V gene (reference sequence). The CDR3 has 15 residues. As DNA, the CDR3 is TGTGCCAGCAGTCCAACCGTCCATACAGGGTATACGCAGTATTTT. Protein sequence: CASSPTVHTGYTQYF.

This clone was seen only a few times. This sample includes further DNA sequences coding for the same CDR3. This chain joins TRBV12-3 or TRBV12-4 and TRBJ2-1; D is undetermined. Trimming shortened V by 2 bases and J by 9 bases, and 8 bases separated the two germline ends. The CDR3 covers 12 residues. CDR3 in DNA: TGTGCCAGCAGTTTAAGGCGGAGTGAGCAGTTCTTC. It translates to CASSLRRSEQFF.

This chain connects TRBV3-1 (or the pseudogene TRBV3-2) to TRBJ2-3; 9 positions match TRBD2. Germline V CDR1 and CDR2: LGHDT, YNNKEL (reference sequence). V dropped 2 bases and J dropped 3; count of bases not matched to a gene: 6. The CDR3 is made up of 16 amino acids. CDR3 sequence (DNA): TGTGCCAGCAGCCAATTAGCGGGAGCAGGGACAGATACGCAGTATTTT. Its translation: CASSQLAGAGTDTQYF.